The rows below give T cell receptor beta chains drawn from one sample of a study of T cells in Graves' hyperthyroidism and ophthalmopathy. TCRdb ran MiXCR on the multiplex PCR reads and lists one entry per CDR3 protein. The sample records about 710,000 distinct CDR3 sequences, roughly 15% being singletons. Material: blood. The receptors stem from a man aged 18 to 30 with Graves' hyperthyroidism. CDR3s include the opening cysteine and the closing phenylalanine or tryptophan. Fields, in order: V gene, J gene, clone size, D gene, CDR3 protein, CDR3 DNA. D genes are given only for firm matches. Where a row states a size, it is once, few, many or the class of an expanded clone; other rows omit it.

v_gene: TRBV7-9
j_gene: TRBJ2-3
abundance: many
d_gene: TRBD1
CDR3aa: CASSLNTGGRDTQYF
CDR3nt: TGTGCCAGCAGCCTGAATACAGGGGGCCGGGATACGCAGTATTTT

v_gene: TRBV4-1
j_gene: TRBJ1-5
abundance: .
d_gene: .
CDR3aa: CASSQGGTSNQPQHF
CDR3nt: TGCGCCAGCAGCCAAGGGGGGACAAGCAATCAGCCCCAGCATTTT

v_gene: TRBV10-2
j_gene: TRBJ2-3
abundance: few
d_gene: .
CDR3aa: CASSEFTRLEDTQYF
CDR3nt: TGCGCCAGCAGTGAGTTCACTCGACTAGAAGATACGCAGTATTTT

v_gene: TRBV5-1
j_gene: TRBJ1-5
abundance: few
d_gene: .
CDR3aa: CASSEQGPGSNQPQHF
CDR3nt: TGCGCCAGCAGCGAACAGGGACCGGGCAGCAATCAGCCCCAGCATTTT

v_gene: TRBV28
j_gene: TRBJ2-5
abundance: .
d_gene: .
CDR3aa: CASSSSGTPPPETQYF
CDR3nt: TGTGCCAGCAGTTCTTCCGGGACACCTCCCCCAGAGACCCAGTACTTC

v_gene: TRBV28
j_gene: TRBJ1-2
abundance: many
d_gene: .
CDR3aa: CASSFVTVNYGYTF
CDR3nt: TGTGCCAGCAGTTTTGTGACAGTTAACTATGGCTACACCTTC

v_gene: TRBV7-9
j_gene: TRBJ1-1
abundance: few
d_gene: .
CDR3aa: CASSRAGGRGTEAFF
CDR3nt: TGTGCCAGCAGCCGTGCGGGAGGGCGGGGGACTGAAGCTTTCTTT

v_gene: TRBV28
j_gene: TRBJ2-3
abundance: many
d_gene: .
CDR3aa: CASDGSTDTQYF
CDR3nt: TGTGCCAGCGATGGTAGCACAGATACGCAGTATTTT

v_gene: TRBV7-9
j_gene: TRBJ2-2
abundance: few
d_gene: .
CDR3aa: CASSQVVAGELFF
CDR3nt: TGTGCCAGCAGTCAGGTGGTCGCCGGGGAGCTGTTTTTT

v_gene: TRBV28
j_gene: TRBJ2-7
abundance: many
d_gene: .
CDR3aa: CASSPAGRRVYEQYF
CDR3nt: TGTGCCAGCAGTCCCGCGGGACGGAGGGTCTACGAGCAGTACTTC

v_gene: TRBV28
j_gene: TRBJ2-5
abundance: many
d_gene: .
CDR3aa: CASSTIWGIQETQYF
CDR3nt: TGTGCCAGCAGTACGATCTGGGGGATTCAAGAGACCCAGTACTTC

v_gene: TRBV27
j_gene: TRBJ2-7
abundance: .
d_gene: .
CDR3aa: CASSLSPESSYEQYF
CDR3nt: TGTGCCAGCAGTTTATCCCCCGAAAGCTCCTACGAGCAGTACTTC

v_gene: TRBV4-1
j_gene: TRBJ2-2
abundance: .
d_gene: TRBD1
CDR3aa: CASSNGQGGNTGELFF
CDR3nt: TGCGCCAGCAGCAACGGACAGGGAGGGAACACCGGGGAGCTGTTTTTT

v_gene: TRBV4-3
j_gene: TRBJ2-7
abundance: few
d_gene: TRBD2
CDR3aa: CASSPSWREPSYEQYF
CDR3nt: TGCGCCAGCAGCCCCTCGTGGCGGGAGCCCTCCTACGAGCAGTACTTC